One and the same sample provided the 18 T cell receptor beta chains below, sequenced in a study of OX40 agonist ivuxolimab in advanced cancers. Library preparation used the immunoSEQ multiplex PCR assay. TCRdb limited this immuneACCESS table to in-frame rearrangements with V and J called. A share of clones is missing; checked studies link under half to unresolved V genes, and the rest is unexplained. Within this sample are roughly 67,000 clones, with approximately 92% of them counted one time only. The biggest ten clones account for 8% to 10% of the sample. Here the sequenced sample was CD4+ or CD8+ T cells sorted from blood, taken in a trial of the OX40 agonist ivuxolimab. The receptors come from an adult with an advanced solid tumor such as melanoma, head and neck, liver or kidney cancer.

The CDR3 sequence is CASSEAGANVLTF. Written as DNA, the CDR3 is TGTGCCAGCAGTGAAGCTGGGGCCAACGTCCTGACTTTC. The rearrangement uses TRBV6-1 and TRBJ2-6; D not certain. V lost 0 bases, J lost 3 bases, and 0 bases lay in between. Germline-derived CDR1 and CDR2 are MNHNS and SASEGT. The CDR3 extends over 13 amino acids.

V usage is TRBV6-4 and J usage is TRBJ1-1; 8 bases fit TRBD1. The V segment lost 8 bases and the J segment 7 bases; nucleotides outside the gene matches: 12. This CDR3 has 14 amino acids. Germline V gene lookup returns CDR1 MRHNA and CDR2 SNTAGT. The CDR3 bases are TGTGCCAGCTCCCGGACAGGGACTGGGGGTGAAGCTTTCTTT. It specifies CASSRTGTGGEAFF.

The CDR3: CASSLGPYSNQPQHF. For the CDR3, the DNA is TGTGCCAGCAGCTTAGGACCTTATAGCAATCAGCCCCAGCATTTT. The chain uses TRBV13 and TRBJ1-5; no clear D. CDR3 length: 15 amino acids. Germline V gene sequence: CDR1 PRHDT, CDR2 FYEKMQ (reference sequence). V was shortened by 0 bases and J by 0 bases, with 6 bases between the two germline ends. The complete variable domain, with remaining parts taken from reference TRBV13 and TRBJ1-5, reads AAGVIQSPRHLIKEKRETATLKCYPIPRHDTVYWYQQGPGQDPQFLISFYEKMQSDKGSIPDRFSAQQFSDYHSELNMSSLELGDSALYFCASSLGPYSNQPQHFGDGTRLSIL.

This clone has a single count. V gene TRBV27 combines with J gene TRBJ2-7; 8 bases are a match to TRBD1. Losses at the gene ends were 4 bases for V and 1 base for J; bases not matched to a gene: 15. Germline lookup yields CDR1 MNHEY and CDR2 SMNVEV (reference sequence). CDR3 size: 18 residues. CDR3 amino acids: CASSSRPPVQGVSYEQYF. The DNA for the CDR3 is TGTGCCAGCAGTTCGCGCCCTCCCGTACAGGGGGTATCCTACGAGCAGTACTTC.

Concerning this clone: It is likely a read error, because the conserved phenylalanine at the end of the CDR3 is missing. It is unclear where the CDR3 begins or ends on the DNA, so no DNA is shown, and the CDR3 is as TCRdb lists it. This chain joins TRBV5-3 and TRBJ1-2. TRBV5-3 is classed as an ORF, of uncertain function. 9 amino acids form the CDR3, both terminal residues included. The CDR3 loop reads CARSRRDSV.

The rearrangement uses TRBV5-8 and TRBJ2-7; 7 bases are shared with TRBD2. There are 14 residues in the CDR3. In germline, CDR1 is SGHTS, CDR2 YDEGEE. The V and J ends lost 4 bases and 3 bases, in that order; junction bases with no gene match: 7. DNA for the CDR3: TGTGCCAGCAGCCCCCGGGGGGACCTCTACGAGCAGTACTTC. It yields the protein CASSPRGDLYEQYF.

This chain links TRBV19 with TRBJ2-4; 7 nucleotides align to TRBD1. Germline V CDR1 and CDR2: LNHDA, SQIVND (reference sequence). V dropped 5 bases and J dropped 0; count of bases not matched to a gene: 10. The CDR3 contains 17 residues. The CDR3 protein is CASSSPRQGLAKNIQYF. The CDR3 DNA follows: TGTGCCAGTAGTTCACCGCGACAGGGATTAGCCAAAAACATTCAGTACTTC.

V usage is TRBV27 and J usage is TRBJ2-1; D might be TRBD2 (7 bases). V shed 1 base and J shed 10 bases, with 8 bases lying between them. This CDR3 has 12 amino acids. Germline CDR1 is MNHEY and CDR2 is SMNVEV (reference sequence). In DNA form, the CDR3 reads TGTGCCAGCAGTTTATGGGGGGGCGAGCAGTTCTTC. This codes for CASSLWGGEQFF.

The chain is built from TRBV9 and TRBJ2-4; D could derive from TRBD1 or TRBD2 (6 bases each). Germline V gene lookup returns CDR1 SGDLS and CDR2 YYNGEE. The CDR3 extends over 15 amino acids. V shed 7 bases and J shed 6 bases, with 20 bases lying between them. As DNA, the CDR3 is TGTGCCAGCGGGTCGTCCCTGAGGGGGGTAAACATTCAGTACTTC. Its translation: CASGSSLRGVNIQYF.

This clone was picked up one time. A read error may produce the germline difference seen at one junction end. V is TRBV7-7 and J is TRBJ2-5; 8 bases line up with TRBD1. Germline CDR1 reads SSHAT; CDR2 reads FNYEAQ (reference sequence). CDR3 size: 17 residues. CDR3 region: CASSLVMAGGEGETQYF. The CDR3 coding sequence is TGTGCTAGCAGCTTAGTGATGGCAGGGGGCGAGGGGGAGACCCAGTACTTC.

This rearrangement joins TRBV30 to TRBJ1-3; the D is unclear. The CDR3 has 14 residues. Germline CDR1 reads GTSNPN; CDR2 reads SVGIG (reference sequence). V was trimmed by 4 bases and J by 8 bases, leaving 18 bases between them. For the CDR3, the DNA is TGTGCCTGGAACCTAATTGCCGGAGGAGACACCATATATTTT. Amino acids: CAWNLIAGGDTIYF.

The chain joins TRBV4-2 to TRBJ1-6, with 8 bases that match TRBD1. The CDR3 spans 17 residues. With V trimmed by 3 bases and J by 2 bases, 6 bases remained unmatched. The germline CDR1 and CDR2 sequences are LGHNA and YNFKEQ. CDR3 sequence (DNA): TGTGCCAGCAGCCAGACCGGACAGGGAGCCTATAATTCACCCCTCCACTTT. Protein: CASSQTGQGAYNSPLHF.

Details on this clone: Other DNA sequences of this sample code for an identical CDR3. The chain employs TRBV7-2 and TRBJ2-7; no clear D. The germline V gene encodes CDR1 SGHTA and CDR2 FQGNSA. With 1 base removed from V and 2 bases from J, the gap between germline ends came to 6 bases. The CDR3 runs 13 residues. The CDR3 spells CASSLGGTYEQYF. DNA of the CDR3: TGTGCCAGCAGCTTAGGGGGAACCTACGAGCAGTACTTC. The variable domain in full, with the rest retrieved from reference TRBV7-2 and TRBJ2-7, is GAGVSQSPSNKVTEKGKDVELRCDPISGHTALYWYRQSLGQGLEFLIYFQGNSAPDKSGLPSDRFSAERTGGSVSTLTIQRTQQEDSAVYLCASSLGGTYEQYFGPGTRLTVT.

J is TRBJ2-3 and V is TRBV10-1; D is unresolved. The germline V gene has CDR1 WNHNN and CDR2 SYGVQD (reference sequence). V gave up 2 bases and J gave up 6 bases, with 15 bases separating them. The CDR3 contains 15 residues. The CDR3 region has the DNA TGCGCCAGCAGTGAGGGCGTAACCAACACGGATACGCAGTATTTT. This codes for CASSEGVTNTDTQYF.

In its sample, this clone was seen once. The V gene is TRBV2, the J gene TRBJ2-1; D not certain. Germline V gene lookup returns CDR1 SNHLY and CDR2 FYNNEI. Trimming took 1 base from V and 7 from J, leaving 8 bases between them. The CDR3 extends over 13 amino acids. CDR3 coding DNA: TGTGCCAGCAGTGAAGGGCCTGGAAATGAGCAGTTCTTC. It is translated as CASSEGPGNEQFF.

This clone was recorded a few times. The chain is built from TRBV5-1 and TRBJ2-3; TRBD1 matches at 9 bases. This CDR3 has 16 amino acids. With V trimmed by 1 base and J by 3 bases, 6 bases remained unmatched. CDR1 and CDR2 (germline): SGHRS, YFSETQ. The chain's CDR3 is CASSLMRDRGTDTQYF. The DNA for the CDR3 is TGCGCCAGCAGCTTGATGCGTGACAGGGGGACAGATACGCAGTATTTT.

The rearrangement uses TRBV6-4 and TRBJ2-1; the match to TRBD2 covers 9 bases. The CDR3 has 16 residues. Per germline, CDR1 MRHNA and CDR2 SNTAGT. J lost 4 bases, V lost 1 base, and 5 bases had no gene match. The CDR3, as DNA: TGTGCCAGCAGTGACTGCGGGGGGGCCATATACAATGAGCAGTTCTTC. Protein: CASSDCGGAIYNEQFF.

The J gene is TRBJ1-5, the V gene TRBV7-8; D is ambiguous. Looked up from germline, CDR1 is SGHVS and CDR2 is FQNEAQ. Trimming left V 2 bases short and J 0 bases short, with 8 bases between. The CDR3 covers 15 residues. The CDR3: CASSLFQDSNQPQHF. The CDR3 nucleotides are TGTGCCAGCAGCTTATTCCAGGATAGCAATCAGCCCCAGCATTTT.